Sequencing of this T cell receptor beta chain was carried out in a study of T cells in Graves' hyperthyroidism and ophthalmopathy. Study at large: The initial diagnosis was the point when peripheral blood was collected, ahead of any treatment.

V was shortened by 1 base and J by 3 bases, with 2 bases between the two germline ends. The germline gives CDR1 KGHDR, CDR2 SFDVKD. The CDR3 totals 13 residues. RNA transcripts provided the source from which TCR beta CDR3 regions were amplified. Initially, a first-round RT-PCR of the TCR CDR3 employed the HTBI primer set. TCRdb itself ran the multiplex PCR reads through MiXCR, one entry per CDR3 protein. Among hundreds of thousands of distinct CDR3 sequences listed, 15% to 20% were seen once. General observations from the study: Most expanded thyroid clonotypes above 0.001 also appeared in blood.

Concerning this clonotype itself: Its antigen is as yet unknown.

This clonotype was sampled from a man between 35 and 55 years old with Graves' ophthalmopathy. The sample taken for sequencing was blood. The chain uses TRBV24-1 and TRBJ2-2; D call uncertain. The CDR3 here is CATSDFDTGELFF. For the CDR3, the DNA is TGTGCCACCAGTGATTTTGACACCGGGGAGCTGTTTTTT.